Here is one T cell receptor beta chain with its context. Its target is not known. The entry originates in a study of identical twins. Overall study findings and caveats: Twin-shared out-of-frame alpha sequences showed excess low generation probability. Invariant cells of the MAIT and iNKT types might have partly distorted the zero-insertion analyses. Sharing of beta out-of-frame sequences by twins showed a weaker excess.

Looked up from germline, CDR1 is DFQATT and CDR2 is SNEGSKA (reference sequence). The CDR3 is 18 amino acids. Trimming removed 3 bases from V and 1 base from J; junction bases left unmatched: 11. From the 5' RACE reads, TCRdb called clonotypes with MiXCR, one entry per CDR3 protein. Of 300,000 to 400,000 distinct CDR3 sequences in the sample, roughly 10% are singletons; the top ten hold roughly 9%. The sample was naive T cells sorted from blood. The receptor was isolated from a woman aged 45-65 years in good health. The V call is TRBV20-1, the J call TRBJ2-5; 13 bases match TRBD2. This chain's CDR3 is CSASPPLRTSGSQETQYF. The CDR3 DNA is TGCAGTGCTAGCCCCCCCCTTCGGACTAGCGGGAGCCAAGAGACCCAGTACTTC.